Included here is one T cell receptor (beta chain) sequence, with context. The antigen is not known. These data come from a study of vaccination and CD4 T cells after COVID-19. Overall study results and limits: Among convalescent patients, a median roughly 90% of reactive clones emerged only after vaccination.

This CDR3 comprises 17 residues. J was trimmed by 3 bases and V by 8 bases; bases with no gene match: 14. Germline CDR1 and CDR2: DFQATT and SNEGSKA (reference sequence). TCRdb independently ran MiXCR on the PCR reads; one entry per CDR3 protein. The data show tens of thousands of distinct CDR3 sequences, roughly 64% seen once. The specimen comprised CD4+ T cells from blood, sampled before SARS-CoV-2 vaccination. The J gene is TRBJ2-3, the V gene TRBV20-1, with 13 bases lining up with TRBD2. This clonotype originated in a human donor who had recovered from COVID-19. DNA for the CDR3: TGCAGTATCAACCTGGGAACTAGCGGGAGGGTGACAGATACGCAGTATTTT. Translation gives CSINLGTSGRVTDTQYF.